Listed below are T cell receptor beta chains from one sample, sequenced in a study of T cells in Graves' hyperthyroidism and ophthalmopathy. Via MiXCR, TCRdb re-called the multiplex PCR reads, giving one row per CDR3 protein. The sample includes roughly 180,000 distinct CDR3 sequences, about a sixth of them seen just once. Material: blood. The source of these receptors is a woman aged 45 to 65 with Graves' hyperthyroidism. The CDR3 runs from the conserved cysteine through the conserved F or W. The D gene is left open where the match is weak. A clone size is listed for some rows: how often the clone was seen (once, few, many), or a class if it is expanded.

v_call	d_call	clone_size	j_call	cdr3_nt	cdr3_aa
TRBV7-9	TRBD1	many	TRBJ2-7	TGTGCCAGCAGCTTCGGGACAGGGGATTACGAGCAGTACTTC	CASSFGTGDYEQYF
TRBV12-3/TRBV12-4	-	medium-sized	TRBJ1-5	TGTGCCAGCAGTTCCCCCGGACAGCCTAATCAGCCCCAGCATTTT	CASSSPGQPNQPQHF
TRBV20-1	-	-	TRBJ2-5	TGCAGTGCTAGAGATTGGGGAGCTCAAGAGACCCAGTACTTC	CSARDWGAQETQYF
TRBV7-9	TRBD1	many	TRBJ1-1	TGTGCCAGCAGCTCCAGATTCGAGGGCAGGGGGGCGAACACTGAAGCTTTCTTT	CASSSRFEGRGANTEAFF
TRBV5-1	-	many	TRBJ1-1	TGCGCCAGCGCGAGGGGGTTCGACACTGAAGCTTTCTTT	CASARGFDTEAFF
TRBV12-3/TRBV12-4	-	-	TRBJ1-3	TGTGCCAGCAGTCGGCAGCAATGGGGGCCGTTCTCTGGAAACACCATATATTTT	CASSRQQWGPFSGNTIYF
TRBV2	TRBD1	many	TRBJ1-2	TGTGCCAGCAGGTCTGGACAGGCGCCTTCTAACTATGGCTACACCTTC	CASRSGQAPSNYGYTF
TRBV24-1	TRBD1	many	TRBJ2-1	TGTGCCACCAGTGACACTTACGGGACAGGGACAGACTACAATGAGCAGTTCTTC	CATSDTYGTGTDYNEQFF
TRBV29-1	-	many	TRBJ1-2	TGCAGCGTTGAACGCCAGTACCCTGGCTACACCTTC	CSVERQYPGYTF
TRBV12-3/TRBV12-4	-	many	TRBJ2-2	TGTGCCAGCAGTTTAGCGCAAACGGACGGTTTTAACACCGGGGAGCTGTTTTTT	CASSLAQTDGFNTGELFF
TRBV28	-	many	TRBJ2-1	TGTGCCAGCAGTTTTAGGGAATACAATGAGCAGTTCTTC	CASSFREYNEQFF
TRBV6-5	-	many	TRBJ2-5	TGTGCCAGCAGTTACGGGGGACGGCCGCAAGAGACCCAGTACTTC	CASSYGGRPQETQYF
TRBV28	TRBD1	many	TRBJ2-7	TGTGCCAGCAGTTGGGACAGGGGCCTGAGCGAGCAGTACTTC	CASSWDRGLSEQYF
TRBV29-1	TRBD2	many	TRBJ2-7	TGCAGCGCTCTCCGTGGGGGGGAAGGGAGCGAGCAGTACTTC	CSALRGGEGSEQYF
TRBV7-8	-	many	TRBJ1-2	TGTGCCAGCAGCTTAGAGACAGAGGGTGACTATGGCTACACCTTC	CASSLETEGDYGYTF
TRBV2	-	many	TRBJ2-1	TGTGCCAGCAGTGAATATGGGGCAGGGGATAGGGGTATACACAATGAGCAGTTCTTC	CASSEYGAGDRGIHNEQFF
TRBV11-2	TRBD1	-	TRBJ2-7	TGTGCCAGCAGCGCAAGACAGGGGGCAGGCGAGCAGTACTTC	CASSARQGAGEQYF
TRBV28	-	many	TRBJ1-1	TGTGCCAGCAGTCTACCCACACTGAACACTGAAGCTTTCTTT	CASSLPTLNTEAFF
TRBV6-1	TRBD1	many	TRBJ1-1	TGTGCCAGCACTCCCGGGACAGGGGGCACTGAAGCTTTCTTT	CASTPGTGGTEAFF